The source of this T cell receptor beta chain is a study of T cell responses to AZD1222 COVID-19 vaccine. This CDR3 contains 13 residues. V gave up 6 bases and J gave up 4 bases; unmatched junction bases: 6. Looked up from germline, CDR1 is SGHRS and CDR2 is YFSETQ. This clone was counted a single time. Assay: immunoSEQ multiplex PCR; the TCRdb copy retains only in-frame clones and omits some. This sample has about 84,000 clones, with 70% to 90% found just once. V and J are TRBV5-1 and TRBJ1-2, with 7 bases aligning to TRBD1. The receptor's source is an adult who received the AZD1222 COVID-19 vaccine. The sample in question was peripheral blood, obtained 28 days after the second AZD1222 dose. The CDR3 is CASKEGATYGYTF. Written as DNA, the CDR3 is TGCGCCAGCAAGGAGGGGGCTACCTATGGCTACACCTTC.